Here is one T cell receptor (beta chain) with its context. Its target is unknown. This CDR3 spans 13 amino acids. V was clipped by 4 bases and J by 7 bases, with 11 bases between them. CDR1 and CDR2 from the germline V gene are LGHNA and YNFKEQ. The data stem from a study of cytomegalovirus exposure and HLA in healthy donors. Overall study context: Both the 100 to 150 validation repertoires and the roughly 640 first-cohort repertoires used the same platform, as reported by a later analysis. Findings and caveats of the study: Across donors, most TCRs were seen rarely, yet some public ones were widespread. A later analysis found first-cohort TCR clusters tended to co-occur in the 90 to 150 validation repertoires. Accounts indicate the classifier identified cytomegalovirus status with strong specificity and sensitivity.

Sequencing used immunoSEQ multiplex PCR; TCRdb keeps in-frame clones, though not all of them. The sample contains about 170,000 clones, 86% of which appear only once. The receptor was derived from a man younger than 35 in good health and CMV-seropositive. Specimen: PBMCs. V and J are TRBV4-2 and TRBJ2-1; D might be TRBD1 (6 bases). Here the CDR3 reads CASSPETGNEQFF. CDR3 in DNA: TGTGCCAGCAGCCCAGAAACAGGGAATGAGCAGTTCTTC.